This T cell receptor (beta chain) was sequenced in a study of blood T cell repertoires in COVID-19. Background on the study: Whether acute or convalescent, the COVID-19 samples came from the United States, Italy and Spain.

In the source study's methods: Reference gene primers were amplified, and this amplification served to estimate nucleated cell counts. The method was immunoSEQ multiplex PCR; TCRdb's version includes in-frame clones alone and lacks a portion of them. V and J calls and clone size are given by that table; D and trimming were obtained from the DNA. The sample has some 90,000 clones, 80% to 90% seen once. Trimming cost V 1 base and J 0 bases, with 7 bases left between them. This CDR3 is 15 amino acids long. Per germline, CDR1 SGHTA and CDR2 FQGNSA. Sequencing was carried out using peripheral blood. V and J are TRBV7-2 and TRBJ1-5, with D possibly matching TRBD1 (5 bases). This receptor was taken from a man in his forties or fifties with acute or convalescent COVID-19. The CDR3 nucleotides are TGTGCCAGCAGCTTAGGACAGAATAGCAATCAGCCCCAGCATTTT. This codes for CASSLGQNSNQPQHF.